This TCR beta chain appears in the sequencing data of a study of STAT5B mutations in CD4+ large granular lymphocyte leukemia (dated by TCRdb to between 2022 and 2023). Regarding the study in general: Among healthy controls, the CDR3 'QG' motif was associated with a particular HLA allele. The study compared the TCRbeta repertoires of patients with CD4+ T-cell large granular lymphocyte leukemia against those of healthy blood donors. Flow cytometry on FACSCanto II or FACSVerse confirmed that purified fractions exceeded 95% purity among lymphocytes. Paper-wide results and their limitations: Greater clonality appeared to be present in CD4-sorted patient repertoires than in healthy CD4+ repertoires, and the difference was retained after the putative leukemic clones were removed. Main leukemic clonotypes were private to each patient, although roughly 25% appeared at low frequency in other patients' non-leukemic repertoires. TRBV06-family usage was enriched among the top patient clones (8/27) compared with healthy controls (2/35). Data were not HLA-matched; higher clonality in CD4+ versus CD8+ T-LGLL could reflect the relatively small sample size.

The immunoSEQ assay at survey resolution was used to sequence TCRbeta rearrangements from genomic DNA. The authors processed their data as follows. In the TCR sequencing data, the smallest productive clonotype frequency that could be detected was 2.59 x 10-5. Analyses included only productive TCRbeta rearrangements, meaning complete and in-frame sequences. The clonality of each sample was calculated as Simpson clonality in the immunoSEQ Analyzer version 3.0. Clones were categorized by frequency as very rare, small, medium, large (1-20%) or hyperexpanded (>20%). OLGA 1.2.3 estimated generation probabilities, VDJtools produced V-gene circos plots, VDJdb was queried for specificities, and GLIPH identified CDR3 motifs. In its TCRdb copy, this immuneACCESS table keeps in-frame sequences only and misses some clones. Where compared with another copy, unresolved V genes explain less than half of these, and the others have no known cause. V, J and clone size were drawn from that table, and D and trimming were deduced from the DNA. This sample gives 25,000 to 30,000 clones in total; 65% to 90% of them show up just once. Together, the top ten hold over 0.3% of the sample.

Buffy coats from 30 to 40 blood donors, supplied by the Finnish Red Cross blood service, were used as healthy controls. All TCR-sequenced material derived from peripheral blood: patient blood samples and healthy donor buffy coats. Ficoll-Hypaque gradient centrifugation was used to isolate peripheral blood mononuclear cells. CD4+ cells were magnetically purified from the buffy coats of healthy controls. The Gentra Puregene Cell and Tissue kit was used to extract genomic DNA, and a Qubit 2.0 fluorometer was used to measure the amount of genomic DNA. Remarks on this clone: The clone's antigen remains unknown. Within one base of it there is no much larger clone, and no base qualities were kept.

The germline V gene encodes CDR1 SGHNT and CDR2 YENEEA. The germline V and J ends show losses of 5 bases and 7 bases respectively, and no gene match explains 7 bases of the junction. The CDR3 measures 13 amino acids from cysteine to phenylalanine. Only CDR3 DNA is held: 39 bases, read in frame from base 1. This sequence was found in a human donor in good health. The rearranged chain carries TRBV11-3 and TRBJ2-5, with TRBD1 matching 7 junction bases. The sequencing sample was made of CD4+ T cells from blood buffy coats. The CDR3 has the sequence CASSRQGLGTQYF. The nucleotide sequence reads as follows: TGTGCCAGCAGCCGACAGGGCTTGGGGACCCAGTACTTC.